These 18 T cell receptor beta chains came from one sample sequenced in a study of cytomegalovirus exposure and HLA in healthy donors. The PCR contained 60 Vbeta and 13 Jbeta primers. Method: immunoSEQ multiplex PCR; TCRdb's copy keeps in-frame clones and lacks some. The sample table includes about 210,000 clones. The sample taken for sequencing was PBMCs. The receptors here all came from a woman aged 25 to 45 in good health and CMV-seropositive.

The chain recombines TRBV5-4 with TRBJ2-5, with 9 bases fitting TRBD2. Unmatched junction bases numbered 11, after V lost 6 bases and J lost 5 bases. The germline gives CDR1 SGHNT, CDR2 YYREEE (reference sequence). CDR3 size: 15 residues. CDR3 residues: CASTSTPLAGETQYF. The CDR3, as DNA: TGTGCCAGCACCTCCACCCCCCTAGCGGGGGAGACCCAGTACTTC.

This chain uses TRBV7-9 with TRBJ2-1; D is perhaps TRBD2 (6 bases). V gave up 1 base and J gave up 2 bases, with 12 bases separating them. CDR3 length: 16 amino acids. Germline V gene sequence: CDR1 SEHNR, CDR2 FQNEAQ (reference sequence). DNA for the CDR3: TGTGCCAGCAGCTTAGGAACTAGCAGTGCCTACAATGAGCAGTTCTTC. Protein: CASSLGTSSAYNEQFF.

The chain couples TRBV18 to TRBJ2-2; D remains ambiguous. The CDR3 contains 16 residues. Trimming removed 1 base at V and 6 bases at J, with 15 bases between. Germline loops: CDR1 KGHSH, CDR2 LQKENI. The CDR3, as DNA: TGTGCCAGCTCACCACGTTACGGAGCGACGGCCGGGGAGCTGTTTTTT. It is translated as CASSPRYGATAGELFF. Filled out from reference TRBV18 and TRBJ2-2, the complete variable domain reads NAGVMQNPRHLVRRRGQEARLRCSPMKGHSHVYWYRQLPEEGLKFMVYLQKENIIDESGMPKERFSAEFPKEGPSILRIQQVVRGDSAAYFCASSPRYGATAGELFFGEGSRLTVL.

This CDR3 is CASSLGLASSYEQYF. CDR3 DNA: TGTGCCAGCAGCTTGGGGCTAGCGAGCTCCTACGAGCAGTACTTC. The chain combines TRBV5-4 with TRBJ2-7; the D gene is possibly TRBD2 (6 bases). V was shortened by 0 bases and J by 0 bases, with 10 bases between the two germline ends. Germline V gene data show CDR1 as SGHNT and CDR2 as YYREEE (reference sequence). This CDR3 has 15 amino acids.

The chain employs TRBV7-2 and TRBJ1-4; the D is unclear. The V end lost 5 bases, the J end lost 3 bases, and 10 bases lay between the germline ends. Germline lookup yields CDR1 SGHTA and CDR2 FQGNSA. The CDR3 has 14 residues. CDR3 sequence: CASSPARSNEKLFF. CDR3 coding DNA: TGTGCCAGCAGCCCCGCTAGGTCTAATGAAAAACTGTTTTTT.

This rearrangement joins TRBV5-1 to TRBJ2-1, with D possibly being TRBD1 (5 bases). From germline, CDR1 is SGHRS and CDR2 YFSETQ. Trimming removed 0 bases at V and 6 bases at J, with 22 bases between. The CDR3 sequence is 18 residues long. The CDR3 DNA reads as TGCGCCAGCAGCTTGGTAATTACAGGAGAATATCCGGGCAATGAGCAGTTCTTC. Translated, it gives CASSLVITGEYPGNEQFF.

The genes are TRBV14 and TRBJ1-5, with a possible D match to TRBD1 (6 bases). The germline V gene has CDR1 SGHDN and CDR2 FVKESK. This CDR3 contains 13 residues. V shed 4 bases and J shed 4 bases, with 8 bases lying between them. CDR3 bases: TGTGCCAGCAGCCGGACAGCTAATCAGCCCCAGCATTTT. As protein: CASSRTANQPQHF.

The V gene is TRBV19, the J gene TRBJ2-7, with 7 bases that match TRBD2. The CDR3 is made up of 14 amino acids. Trimming at V came to 3 bases and at J to 1 base, leaving 3 bases not matched to a gene. Germline CDR1 reads LNHDA; CDR2 reads SQIVND (reference sequence). The CDR3, as DNA: TGTGCCAGTAGTATGGGAGGGAGATCCTACGAGCAGTACTTC. Its protein product is CASSMGGRSYEQYF.

The CDR3 is CASSLVTGTTYTDTQYF. The CDR3 bases are TGTGCCAGCAGCTTAGTGACAGGCACAACTTACACAGATACGCAGTATTTT. The chain couples TRBV7-6 to TRBJ2-3, with TRBD1 as a possible D gene (6 bases). V lost 1 base and J lost 2, with 16 bases in between. The CDR3 consists of 17 residues. The germline gives CDR1 SGHVS, CDR2 FNYEAQ.

The chain carries TRBV29-1 and TRBJ2-2; 8 bases are a match to TRBD2. The germline V gene encodes CDR1 SQVTM and CDR2 ANQGSEA. The ends lost 6 bases at V and 0 bases at J; junction bases unmatched: 3. The CDR3 has 14 amino acids. CDR3 amino acids: CSVVSGTNTGELFF. The CDR3 DNA is TGCAGCGTCGTTAGCGGGACGAACACCGGGGAGCTGTTTTTT.

The chain combines TRBV18 with TRBJ1-1; no definite D call. With 1 base removed from V and 5 bases from J, the gap between germline ends came to 5 bases. Germline CDR1 is KGHSH and CDR2 is LQKENI. CDR3 size: 12 residues. The CDR3 sequence: CASSPRRTEAFF. CDR3 DNA: TGTGCCAGCTCACCACGCAGGACTGAAGCTTTCTTT.

The V and J genes are TRBV5-4 and TRBJ1-3; D is possibly TRBD1 (5 bases). CDR1 SGHNT and CDR2 YYREEE come from the germline V gene (reference sequence). Deletions cut 5 bases from V and 0 bases from J, with 12 bases between. The CDR3 covers 15 residues. The CDR3 spells CASRSMTDSGNTIYF. The DNA of the CDR3 is TGTGCCAGCAGATCTATGACAGACTCTGGAAACACCATATATTTT.

The CDR3 sequence: CASSTTSSGKIGVTQYF. In nucleotides, the CDR3 is TGTGCCAGCAGTACCACGAGTAGCGGGAAAATCGGCGTGACCCAGTACTTC. V usage is TRBV27 and J usage is TRBJ2-5; TRBD2 matches at 8 bases. Germline CDR1 and CDR2: MNHEY and SMNVEV (reference sequence). Trimming at V came to 5 bases and at J to 7 bases, leaving 18 bases not matched to a gene. There are 17 residues in the CDR3.

The chain recombines TRBV9 with TRBJ2-6; 9 bases map to TRBD1. Germline-derived CDR1 and CDR2 are SGDLS and YYNGEE. The CDR3 length is 17 residues. The V gene end was trimmed by 0 bases and the J gene end by 3 bases; junction bases not matched to a gene: 4. For the CDR3, the DNA is TGTGCCAGCAGCGTAGGTCACAGGGGGCTTGGGGCCAACGTCCTGACTTTC. The encoded protein is CASSVGHRGLGANVLTF.

The chain recombines TRBV28 with TRBJ2-3; 10 bases are a match to TRBD1. The V segment lost 4 bases and the J segment 4 bases; nucleotides outside the gene matches: 2. The CDR3 is made up of 14 amino acids. Germline V gene sequence: CDR1 MDHEN, CDR2 SYDVKM. DNA of the CDR3: TGTGCCAGCAGTTGGGGACAGGGGCCAGATACGCAGTATTTT. This sequence encodes CASSWGQGPDTQYF.

This chain connects TRBV29-1 to TRBJ1-1, with D possibly TRBD1 on 6 matching bases. Trimming pared 3 bases from V and 1 base from J, leaving 15 bases between. The germline V gene has CDR1 SQVTM and CDR2 ANQGSEA. The CDR3 length is 15 residues. The chain's CDR3 is CSVDRGSGWNTEAFF. CDR3 sequence (DNA): TGCAGCGTTGACAGGGGAAGTGGATGGAACACTGAAGCTTTCTTT. Full variable domain (rest looked up from reference TRBV29-1 and TRBJ1-1): SAVISQKPSRDICQRGTSLTIQCQVDSQVTMMFWYRQQPGQSLTLIATANQGSEATYESGFVIDKFPISRPNLTFSTLTVSNMSPEDSSIYLCSVDRGSGWNTEAFFGQGTRLTVV.

This chain links TRBV21-1 with TRBJ2-7; the table gives TRBD2 as D, unverified against the DNA. TRBV21-1 is an annotated pseudogene. This CDR3 comprises 17 residues. The CDR3 coding sequence is TGTGCCAGCAGCCCCCAAACTCATAAAGCGGGCTCCTACGAGCAGTACTTC. As protein: CASSPQTHKAGSYEQYF.

The chain joins TRBV4-3 to TRBJ2-7; 12 bases fit TRBD2. The CDR3 sequence is 14 residues long. The V gene's germline CDR1 is LGHNA and CDR2 YSLEER. The ends lost 9 bases at V and 4 bases at J; junction bases unmatched: 7. For the CDR3, the DNA is TGCGCCAGGCCGACTAGCGGGAGCTCATACGAGCAGTACTTC. Translation gives CARPTSGSSYEQYF.